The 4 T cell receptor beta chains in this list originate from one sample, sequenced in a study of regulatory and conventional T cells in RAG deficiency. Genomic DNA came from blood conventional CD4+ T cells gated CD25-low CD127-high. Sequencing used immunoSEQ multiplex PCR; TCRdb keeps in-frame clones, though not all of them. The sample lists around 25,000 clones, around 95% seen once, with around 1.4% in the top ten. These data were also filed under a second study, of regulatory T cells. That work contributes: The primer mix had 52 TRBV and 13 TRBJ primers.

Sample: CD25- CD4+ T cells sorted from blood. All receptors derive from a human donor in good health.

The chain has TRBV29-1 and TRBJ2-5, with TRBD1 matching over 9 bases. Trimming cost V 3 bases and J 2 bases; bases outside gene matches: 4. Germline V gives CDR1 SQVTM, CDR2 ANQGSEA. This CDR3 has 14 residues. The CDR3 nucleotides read TGCAGCGTTGATGGACAGGGGCTGCAAGAGACCCAGTACTTC. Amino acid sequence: CSVDGQGLQETQYF.

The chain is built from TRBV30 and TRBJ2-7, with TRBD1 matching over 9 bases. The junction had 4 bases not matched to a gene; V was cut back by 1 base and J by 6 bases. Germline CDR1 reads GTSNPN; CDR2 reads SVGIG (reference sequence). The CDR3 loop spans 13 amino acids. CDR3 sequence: CAWSGDRVFEQYF. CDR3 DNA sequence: TGTGCCTGGAGTGGGGACAGGGTATTCGAGCAGTACTTC.

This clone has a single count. The CDR3 DNA sequence: TGCGCCAGCAGCTTGGGCGGGGGCGGCACCGGGGAGCTGTTTTTT. Protein sequence: CASSLGGGGTGELFF. The gene calls are TRBV5-1 and TRBJ2-2; tentatively, D is TRBD2 (7 bases). CDR3 length equals 15 residues. CDR1 and CDR2 (germline): SGHRS, YFSETQ. Trimming removed 0 bases from V and 4 bases from J, with 10 bases in between.

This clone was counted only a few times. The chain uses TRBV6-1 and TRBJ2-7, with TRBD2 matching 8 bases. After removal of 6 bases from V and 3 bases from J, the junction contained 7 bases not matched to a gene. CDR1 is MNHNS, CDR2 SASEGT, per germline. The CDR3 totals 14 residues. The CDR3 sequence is CASRTGGGDYEQYF. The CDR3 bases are TGTGCCAGCAGAACGGGAGGGGGAGACTACGAGCAGTACTTC.